The 19 T cell receptor beta chains below were found in one sample sequenced in a study of T cell responses to AZD1222 COVID-19 vaccine. Sequencing used immunoSEQ multiplex PCR; TCRdb keeps in-frame clones, though not all of them. The sample includes 100,000 or so clones, roughly 87% of them seen just once. The input for sequencing was peripheral blood, taken on day 0 of AZD1222 vaccination. These receptors were taken from an adult in good health.

For the CDR3, the DNA is TGTGCCAGCAGTCCAGAAGGCGAGGGAGGGCCACTCTACGAGCAGTACTTC. Its protein product is CASSPEGEGGPLYEQYF. The chain is built from TRBV28 and TRBJ2-7; 7 positions match TRBD2. The V gene's germline CDR1 is MDHEN and CDR2 SYDVKM. V trimming: 5 bases; J trimming: 3 bases; junction bases outside the gene matches: 16. The CDR3 is 17 residues long.

Here the CDR3 DNA reads TGTGCCAGCGTCGACGGAGGGCCCCAGCATTTT. Translation gives CASVDGGPQHF. The chain uses TRBV28 and TRBJ1-5, with unresolved D. The ends were cut back, 8 bases at V and 9 bases at J, with 11 bases in the middle. CDR1 is MDHEN and CDR2 is SYDVKM in the germline V gene. The CDR3 has 11 amino acids.

The chain employs TRBV7-2 and TRBJ2-1; maybe TRBD2 (6 bases). V lost 2 bases and J lost 1, with 15 bases in between. CDR1 SGHTA and CDR2 FQGNSA come from the germline V gene. The CDR3 has 17 amino acids. As DNA, the CDR3 is TGTGCCAGCAGCTTATCTCGTGGAGGGCTGTCCTACAATGAGCAGTTCTTC. Translation: CASSLSRGGLSYNEQFF.

The V call is TRBV12-3 or TRBV12-4, the J call TRBJ1-6; D remains unclear. CDR3 length equals 13 residues. The V and J ends lost 4 bases and 7 bases respectively, with 8 bases between them. CDR3 region: CASSSKANSPLHF. CDR3 sequence (DNA): TGTGCCAGCAGTTCTAAGGCCAATTCACCCCTCCACTTT.

This chain uses TRBV28 with TRBJ1-5; unclear D gene. V was trimmed by 7 bases and J by 3 bases, leaving 13 bases between them. The CDR3 runs to 14 residues. Germline V CDR1 and CDR2: MDHEN, SYDVKM. As DNA, the CDR3 is TGTGCCAGCAAGACTATTCAGGCCAATCAGCCCCAGCATTTT. Translating it yields CASKTIQANQPQHF.

The chain employs TRBV30 and TRBJ2-2; TRBD1 aligns across 7 bases. Germline lookup yields CDR1 GTSNPN and CDR2 SVGIG (reference sequence). Germline trimming cut 0 bases from V and 3 bases from J; bases unmatched to any gene: 4. CDR3 length equals 15 residues. CDR3 in DNA: TGTGCCTGGAGTGTTGGTGACAGGGACACCGGGGAGCTGTTTTTT. It is translated as CAWSVGDRDTGELFF.

The V and J genes are TRBV12-3 or TRBV12-4 and TRBJ2-1, with TRBD2 matching over 12 bases. The trim removed 6 bases at V and 10 bases at J, leaving 4 bases unmatched. The CDR3 spans 13 residues. In DNA form, the CDR3 reads TGTGCCAGCAGCCGCGGACTAGCGGGGGAGCAGTTCTTC. Translating it yields CASSRGLAGEQFF.

This chain uses TRBV2 with TRBJ2-1; D not certain. From germline, CDR1 is SNHLY and CDR2 FYNNEI. V lost 0 bases and J 2 bases, leaving 11 bases between the germline ends. CDR3 length equals 16 residues. This CDR3 reads CASSEALAPAYNEQFF. DNA of the CDR3: TGTGCCAGCAGTGAAGCGCTGGCGCCCGCCTACAATGAGCAGTTCTTC.

The V and J genes are TRBV3-1 (or the pseudogene TRBV3-2) and TRBJ2-1, with unresolved D. Germline loops: CDR1 LGHDT, CDR2 YNNKEL (reference sequence). The CDR3 extends over 15 amino acids. Trimming cost V 1 base and J 0 bases, with 7 bases left between them. CDR3 residues: CASSQGQSSYNEQFF. CDR3 nucleotide sequence: TGTGCCAGCAGCCAAGGGCAGAGCTCCTACAATGAGCAGTTCTTC.

The chain couples TRBV12-3 or TRBV12-4 to TRBJ2-2, with a weak D call TRBD1 (5 bases). This CDR3 comprises 13 residues. Trimming stripped 6 bases from V and 5 bases from J, with 10 bases between. In DNA form, the CDR3 reads TGTGCCAGCAGCCAAGGGGTAACCGGGGAGCTGTTTTTT. Translated: CASSQGVTGELFF.

The chain uses TRBV10-2 and TRBJ1-1; D uncertain. Trimming cost V 3 bases and J 0 bases, with 11 bases left between them. CDR3 length equals 15 residues. CDR1 WSHSY and CDR2 SAAADI come from the germline V gene. DNA for the CDR3: TGCGCCAGCAGTGAAGCCACCCCCATGAACACTGAAGCTTTCTTT. Translated: CASSEATPMNTEAFF.

The count of this clone is one. This chain links TRBV11-3 with TRBJ2-5; D is unresolved. CDR1 and CDR2 from the germline V gene are SGHNT and YENEEA. This CDR3 comprises 13 residues. V lost 1 base, J lost 7 bases, and 10 bases lay in between. Here the CDR3 reads CASSLVGSGTQYF. The CDR3 DNA sequence: TGTGCCAGCAGCTTAGTGGGCAGTGGGACCCAGTACTTC. The full variable domain, in which reference TRBV11-3 and TRBJ2-5 provide the parts outside the CDR3, is EAGVVQSPRYKIIEKKQPVAFWCNPISGHNTLYWYLQNLGQGPELLIRYENEEAVDDSQLPKDRFSAERLKGVDSTLKIQPAELGDSAVYLCASSLVGSGTQYFGPGTRLLVL.

The gene calls are TRBV3-1 (or the pseudogene TRBV3-2) and TRBJ2-7; 7 nucleotides align to TRBD1. The CDR3 consists of 14 residues. Germline lookup yields CDR1 LGHDT and CDR2 YNNKEL (reference sequence). V shed 4 bases, J shed 7 bases, and the junction held 10 bases outside the gene matches. The CDR3 protein is CASSPDRASREQYF. The CDR3 DNA follows: TGTGCCAGCAGCCCTGACAGGGCATCTAGAGAGCAGTACTTC.

The gene calls are TRBV28 and TRBJ1-2; 12 nucleotides agree with TRBD1. With 6 bases clipped from V and 7 bases from J, the junction kept 6 bases outside the gene matches. CDR3 size: 14 residues. In germline, CDR1 is MDHEN, CDR2 SYDVKM. In DNA, the CDR3 is TGTGCCAGCAGACCGGGACAGGGGGCGCGTGGCTACACCTTC. This translates into CASRPGQGARGYTF.

V is TRBV18 and J is TRBJ1-2; D may be TRBD1 (6 bases). Germline V gene lookup returns CDR1 KGHSH and CDR2 LQKENI. This CDR3 is built from 14 residues. With 6 bases removed from V and 2 bases from J, the gap between germline ends came to 13 bases. CDR3 loop: CASSAQGSNYGYTF. The CDR3 DNA reads as TGTGCCAGCTCCGCACAGGGTAGCAACTATGGCTACACCTTC.

The chain carries TRBV5-4 and TRBJ1-1; 8 bases map to TRBD1. Germline V gene lookup returns CDR1 SGHNT and CDR2 YYREEE (reference sequence). The CDR3 length is 16 residues. V gave up 0 bases and J gave up 4 bases; unmatched junction bases: 8. This CDR3 reads CASSLGVQGAGTEAFF. The CDR3 DNA reads as TGTGCCAGCAGCTTGGGGGTGCAGGGGGCGGGCACTGAAGCTTTCTTT.

The chain joins TRBV30 to TRBJ2-6; D gene unclear. This CDR3 contains 14 residues. V was trimmed by 4 bases and J by 0 bases, leaving 7 bases between them. The germline gives CDR1 GTSNPN, CDR2 SVGIG (reference sequence). The CDR3 reads CAWTRISGANVLTF. The CDR3, as DNA: TGTGCCTGGACTCGGATCTCTGGGGCCAACGTCCTGACTTTC.

This chain uses TRBV27 with TRBJ1-2, with a possible D match to TRBD1 (5 bases). CDR3 length: 14 residues. V lost 0 bases and J lost 4, with 9 bases in between. Germline CDR1 is MNHEY and CDR2 is SMNVEV (reference sequence). The CDR3 region has the DNA TGTGCCAGCAGTTTATCGCGGGGGTTCTATGGCTACACCTTC. It is translated as CASSLSRGFYGYTF.

The chain has TRBV5-6 and TRBJ1-3; 9 bases map to TRBD1. J lost 4 bases, V lost 6 bases, and 17 bases had no gene match. The CDR3 has 18 residues. Germline CDR1 SGHDT, CDR2 YYEEEE. CDR3 sequence (DNA): TGTGCCAGCACCAAACCGGGACAGGGAACGCTAATGGGAAACACCATATATTTT. Its protein is CASTKPGQGTLMGNTIYF.